In this sample, the clone carrying this TCR beta chain turned up once. The data were obtained in a study of blood T cell repertoires in COVID-19. Across the whole study: Spain, Italy and the United States supplied samples that represented acute and convalescent COVID-19. The cDNA or gDNA used as material had been derived from T cells, B-cell-depleted T cells, or PBMCs.

V was shortened by 2 bases and J by 0 bases, with 8 bases between the two germline ends. Germline CDR1 is SGDLS and CDR2 is YYNGEE. CDR3 size: 14 residues. In the study's own analysis: Estimated nucleated cell counts came from reference gene primer amplification. The repertoire was sequenced with immunoSEQ multiplex PCR; TCRdb's copy has only in-frame clones and lacks some. V and J calls and clone size are given by that table; D and trimming were obtained from the DNA. The sample holds roughly 410,000 clones, more than 70% seen once. The specimen sequenced was peripheral blood. The source is a man aged 35 to 55 with acute or convalescent COVID-19. The genes are TRBV9 and TRBJ1-1; the D is unclear. As DNA, the CDR3 is TGTGCCAGCAGCGTTACAGCTATGAACACTGAAGCTTTCTTT. This encodes CASSVTAMNTEAFF. The variable domain in full, with the rest retrieved from reference TRBV9 and TRBJ1-1, is DSGVTQTPKHLITATGQRVTLRCSPRSGDLSVYWYQQSLDQGLQFLIQYYNGEERAKGNILERFSAQQFPDLHSELNLSSLELGDSALYFCASSVTAMNTEAFFGQGTRLTVV.